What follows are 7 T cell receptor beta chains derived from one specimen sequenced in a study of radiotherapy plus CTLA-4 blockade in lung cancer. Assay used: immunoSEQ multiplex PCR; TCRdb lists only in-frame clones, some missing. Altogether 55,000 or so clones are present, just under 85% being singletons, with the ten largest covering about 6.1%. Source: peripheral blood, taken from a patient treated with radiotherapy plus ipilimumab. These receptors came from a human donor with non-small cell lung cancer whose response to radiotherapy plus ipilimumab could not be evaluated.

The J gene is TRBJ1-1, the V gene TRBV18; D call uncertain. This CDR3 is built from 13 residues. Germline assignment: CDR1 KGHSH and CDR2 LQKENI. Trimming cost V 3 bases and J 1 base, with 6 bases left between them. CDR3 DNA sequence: TGTGCCAGCTCACCGGAGGGGAACACTGAAGCTTTCTTT. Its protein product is CASSPEGNTEAFF.

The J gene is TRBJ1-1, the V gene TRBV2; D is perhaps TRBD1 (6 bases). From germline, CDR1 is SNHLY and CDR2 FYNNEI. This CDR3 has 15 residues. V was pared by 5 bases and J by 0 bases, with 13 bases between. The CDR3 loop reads CASSLPGQLNTEAFF. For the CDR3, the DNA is TGTGCCAGCAGTCTACCGGGACAACTGAACACTGAAGCTTTCTTT. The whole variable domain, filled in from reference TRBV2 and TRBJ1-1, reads EPEVTQTPSHQVTQMGQEVILRCVPISNHLYFYWYRQILGQKVEFLVSFYNNEISEKSEIFDDQFSVERPDGSNFTLKIRSTKLEDSAMYFCASSLPGQLNTEAFFGQGTRLTVV.

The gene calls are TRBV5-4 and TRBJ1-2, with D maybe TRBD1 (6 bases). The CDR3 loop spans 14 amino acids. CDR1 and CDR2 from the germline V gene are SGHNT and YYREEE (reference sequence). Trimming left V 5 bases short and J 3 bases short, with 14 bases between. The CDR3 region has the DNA TGTGCCAGCAGTCTTTTTCGGACAGACTATGGCTACACCTTC. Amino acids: CASSLFRTDYGYTF.

CDR3 loop: CASSGEAGVSETQYF. The CDR3 nucleotides are TGTGCCAGCAGTGGGGAAGCGGGAGTCTCGGAGACCCAGTACTTC. The V call is TRBV6-5, the J call TRBJ2-5; 8 bases match TRBD2. Germline CDR1 is MNHEY and CDR2 is SVGAGI. The CDR3 totals 15 residues. After removal of 5 bases from V and 5 bases from J, the junction contained 10 bases not matched to a gene.

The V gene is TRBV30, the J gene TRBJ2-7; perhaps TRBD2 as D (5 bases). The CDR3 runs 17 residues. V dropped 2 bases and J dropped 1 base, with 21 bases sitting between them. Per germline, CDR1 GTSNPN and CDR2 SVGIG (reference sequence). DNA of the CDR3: TGTGCCTGGAGTTCTCGGACTTACAGCTTGGTATCCTACGAGCAGTACTTC. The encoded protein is CAWSSRTYSLVSYEQYF.

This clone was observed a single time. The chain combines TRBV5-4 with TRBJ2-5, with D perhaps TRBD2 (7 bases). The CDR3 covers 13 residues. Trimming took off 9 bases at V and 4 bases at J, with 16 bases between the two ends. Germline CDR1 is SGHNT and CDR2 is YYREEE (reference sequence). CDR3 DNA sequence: TGTGCCACCTCGGGGGGCTTAGCAGAGACCCAGTACTTC. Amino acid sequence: CATSGGLAETQYF.

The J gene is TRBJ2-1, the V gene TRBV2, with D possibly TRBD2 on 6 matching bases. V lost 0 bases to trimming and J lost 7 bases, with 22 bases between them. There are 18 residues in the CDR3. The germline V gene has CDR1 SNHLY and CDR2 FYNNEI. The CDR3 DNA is TGTGCCAGCAGTGAAGCGGGAGGACTCAAGGGATTTGTGAATGAGCAGTTCTTC. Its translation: CASSEAGGLKGFVNEQFF.